One and the same sample provided the 13 T cell receptor beta chains below, sequenced in a study of identical twins. From the 5' RACE reads, TCRdb called clonotypes with MiXCR, one entry per CDR3 protein. The table lists 1.5 million or so distinct CDR3 sequences, about 32% of them singletons, with about 0.3% in the top ten. The material sequenced was cord blood. The receptors here all came from a newborn girl in good health.

This sequence joins TRBV27 and TRBJ2-3, with 9 nucleotides matching TRBD1. CDR1 and CDR2 from the germline V gene are MNHEY and SMNVEV (reference sequence). The CDR3 covers 16 residues. After removal of 5 bases from V and 1 base from J, the junction contained 7 bases not matched to a gene. The CDR3 DNA reads as TGTGCCAGCAGTCACCTTCGGACAGGGGGCACAGATACGCAGTATTTT. It codes for CASSHLRTGGTDTQYF.

The V and J genes are TRBV6-6 and TRBJ1-2; 12 nucleotides line up with TRBD1. CDR1 and CDR2 from the germline V gene are MNHNY and SVGAGI (reference sequence). The CDR3 sequence is 15 residues long. V lost 4 bases to trimming and J lost 2 bases; unmatched junction nucleotides: 2. DNA of the CDR3: TGTGCCAGCAGTTCCGGGACAGGGGGCAACTATGGCTACACCTTC. Residues: CASSSGTGGNYGYTF.

This clonotype appeared once. V is TRBV4-2 and J is TRBJ2-7; either TRBD1 or TRBD2 may supply D (6 bases each). CDR3 length equals 15 residues. Germline CDR1 LGHNA, CDR2 YNFKEQ. With 1 base removed from V and 0 bases from J, the gap between germline ends came to 10 bases. The CDR3 DNA is TGTGCCAGCAGCCAAGTGGGGGGCACCTCCTACGAGCAGTACTTC. This gives the protein CASSQVGGTSYEQYF.

The rearrangement uses TRBV9 and TRBJ2-1; 7 bases are a match to TRBD2. The CDR3 has 17 amino acids. With V trimmed by 2 bases and J by 0 bases, 8 bases remained unmatched. From germline, CDR1 is SGDLS and CDR2 YYNGEE. CDR3 in amino acids: CASSVLWGGSSYNEQFF. In DNA form, the CDR3 reads TGTGCCAGCAGCGTTTTGTGGGGGGGGAGCTCCTACAATGAGCAGTTCTTC.

This clonotype was seen a handful of times. V is TRBV4-1 and J is TRBJ1-4, with D unclear. Germline values: CDR1 MGHRA, CDR2 YSYEKL. V was trimmed by 1 base and J by 4 bases, leaving 10 bases between them. The CDR3 runs to 15 residues. This CDR3 reads CASSQVPLNNEKLFF. CDR3 sequence (DNA): TGCGCCAGCAGCCAAGTCCCGCTTAATAATGAAAAACTGTTTTTT.

In DNA, the CDR3 is TGTGCCAGCAGTTACGGGCTACCGCCTACCTACGAGCAGTACTTC. This codes for CASSYGLPPTYEQYF. V usage is TRBV6-6 and J usage is TRBJ2-7; D uncertain. This CDR3 is built from 15 residues. Trimming removed 2 bases at V and 2 bases at J, with 13 bases between. Germline lookup yields CDR1 MNHNY and CDR2 SVGAGI (reference sequence).

This clonotype was seen only a few times. The genes are TRBV5-1 and TRBJ1-2, with D possibly TRBD1 on 6 matching bases. The ends were cut back, 4 bases at V and 8 bases at J, with 15 bases in the middle. The germline V gene encodes CDR1 SGHRS and CDR2 YFSETQ. This CDR3 region has 13 residues. The CDR3 region has the DNA TGCGCCAGCAGCCGGAACAGGGAGTGGGGCTACACCTTC. Residues: CASSRNREWGYTF.

J is TRBJ2-7 and V is TRBV5-1, with a possible D match to TRBD1 (5 bases). Germline CDR1 reads SGHRS; CDR2 reads YFSETQ. The CDR3 length is 14 residues. The ends were cut back, 1 base at V and 1 base at J, with 9 bases in the middle. The CDR3 bases are TGCGCCAGCAGCTTGAATCAGGGATCCTACGAGCAGTACTTC. This gives the protein CASSLNQGSYEQYF. Full variable domain (missing parts from reference TRBV5-1 and TRBJ2-7): KAGVTQTPRYLIKTRGQQVTLSCSPISGHRSVSWYQQTPGQGLQFLFEYFSETQRNKGNFPGRFSGRQFSNSRSEMNVSTLELGDSALYLCASSLNQGSYEQYFGPGTRLTVT.

This clonotype came up a few times. The chain combines TRBV30 with TRBJ2-1; D gene unclear. The CDR3 has 12 residues. The germline V gene encodes CDR1 GTSNPN and CDR2 SVGIG (reference sequence). V was clipped by 2 bases and J by 7 bases, with 9 bases between them. CDR3 in amino acids: CAWSPSINEQFF. CDR3 nucleotides: TGTGCCTGGAGTCCCTCCATAAATGAGCAGTTCTTC.

The chain joins TRBV5-1 to TRBJ2-4, with 7 bases aligning to TRBD2. The CDR3 contains 13 residues. V dropped 2 bases and J dropped 7; count of bases not matched to a gene: 3. The germline V gene encodes CDR1 SGHRS and CDR2 YFSETQ. The CDR3 here is CASSFWGGNIQYF. CDR3 in DNA: TGCGCCAGCAGCTTTTGGGGGGGGAACATTCAGTACTTC.

The sample holds one count of this clonotype. The V and J genes are TRBV10-1 and TRBJ1-2; D possibly corresponds to TRBD1 (6 bases). This CDR3 is 14 amino acids long. Germline CDR1 is WNHNN and CDR2 is SYGVQD (reference sequence). Trimming stripped 6 bases from V and 4 bases from J, with 15 bases between. The CDR3 sequence is CASSLKTGIYGYTF. The CDR3 DNA reads TGCGCCAGCAGCCTTAAAACAGGGATCTATGGCTACACCTTC.

This rearrangement joins TRBV7-2 to TRBJ2-1; 7 nucleotides agree with TRBD2. V lost 0 bases to trimming and J lost 5 bases; unmatched junction nucleotides: 7. The CDR3 is 16 amino acids. The germline CDR1 and CDR2 sequences are SGHTA and FQGNSA. The CDR3 DNA follows: TGTGCCAGCAGCTTAGCCTCTAGCGGCGGAAACAATGAGCAGTTCTTC. It translates to CASSLASSGGNNEQFF. Complete variable domain (other parts from reference TRBV7-2 and TRBJ2-1): GAGVSQSPSNKVTEKGKDVELRCDPISGHTALYWYRQSLGQGLEFLIYFQGNSAPDKSGLPSDRFSAERTGGSVSTLTIQRTQQEDSAVYLCASSLASSGGNNEQFFGPGTRLTVL.

The V and J genes are TRBV19 and TRBJ1-5; 7 nucleotides align to TRBD1. V was clipped by 6 bases and J by 2 bases; unmatched bases: 16. From germline, CDR1 is LNHDA and CDR2 SQIVND (reference sequence). The CDR3 covers 18 residues. The CDR3 spells CASRKYRDSLIGNQPQHF. Here the CDR3 DNA reads TGTGCCAGTAGGAAATACCGGGACAGCCTTATTGGCAATCAGCCCCAGCATTTT.